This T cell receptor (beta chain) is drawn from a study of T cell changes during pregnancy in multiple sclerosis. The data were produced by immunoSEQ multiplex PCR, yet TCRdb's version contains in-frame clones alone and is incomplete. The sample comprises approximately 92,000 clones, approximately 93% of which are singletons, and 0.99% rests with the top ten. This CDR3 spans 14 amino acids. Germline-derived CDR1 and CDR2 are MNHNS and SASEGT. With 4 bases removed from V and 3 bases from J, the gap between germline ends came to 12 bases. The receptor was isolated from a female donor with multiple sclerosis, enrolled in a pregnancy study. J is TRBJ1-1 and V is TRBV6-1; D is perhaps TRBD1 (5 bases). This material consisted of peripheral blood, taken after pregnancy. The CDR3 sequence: CASSARVLDTEAFF. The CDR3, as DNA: TGTGCCAGCAGTGCCAGGGTATTGGACACTGAAGCTTTCTTT.